Below, one T cell receptor beta chain is given with its context. Trimming removed 6 bases from V and 5 bases from J; junction bases left unmatched: 14. The germline gives CDR1 DFQATT, CDR2 SNEGSKA (reference sequence). There are 15 residues in the CDR3. Arm-PCR of CDR3 regions with iRepertoire HTBI primers generated TCR beta libraries. Via MiXCR, TCRdb re-called the multiplex PCR reads, giving one row per CDR3 protein. The sample records around 480,000 distinct CDR3 sequences, 16% being singletons. The sample belongs to a study of regulatory T cells in long-lasting Graves disease. The wider study: Under 3 months of antithyroid drugs had been taken by newly diagnosed Graves' patients.

The time point was: newly diagnosed GD, antithyroid drugs for less than 3 months. Generation of the TCR library employed RNA extracted from PBMCs. This sample also belongs to another study, concerning T cells in Graves' hyperthyroidism and ophthalmopathy. This second report adds: Ophthalmopathy onset followed model prediction by a median approximately 6.2 months.

V is TRBV20-1 and J is TRBJ1-2, with 8 bases that match TRBD1. The specimen comprised peripheral blood mononuclear cells (PBMCs), sampled at new diagnosis, from a patient treated with antithyroid drugs. The receptor's source is a woman between 40 and 65 years old with Graves disease. CDR3 region: CSAPPLQGAYYGYTF. The CDR3 DNA sequence: TGCAGTGCCCCGCCTCTTCAGGGGGCGTATTATGGCTACACCTTC.